The subject of this entry is one T cell receptor (beta chain). This specimen comes from a study of molecular identifiers for immune sequencing clone quantification. Each CDR3 protein gets one entry after TCRdb re-called the PCR reads with MiXCR. The sample has about 640,000 distinct CDR3 sequences; just under 20% are singletons. Naive CD8 T cells underwent sorting with the CD8+CD4-CCR7+CD45RA+ definition. The CDR3 sequence is 16 residues long. CDR1 and CDR2 (germline): SEHNR, FQNEAQ (reference sequence). Trimming took 2 bases from V and 8 from J; bases not matched to a gene: 8. The TCR was taken from a human donor in good health. Some libraries in this study had Jurkat cell RNA spiked in. The rearrangement joins TRBV7-9 to TRBJ1-6, with 8 positions matching TRBD1. Specimen: naive CD8+ T cells from blood, with Jurkat cell RNA spiked in. Documented subset: FACS-sorted CD8+CD4-CCR7+CD45RA+ naive T cells. The CDR3 spells CASSLSLRGPHSPLHF. The CDR3 region has the DNA TGTGCCAGCAGCTTATCTCTCAGGGGGCCTCATTCACCCCTCCACTTT.